Listed below are T cell receptor beta chains from one sample, sequenced in a study of blood T cell repertoires in COVID-19. Profiling relied on immunoSEQ multiplex PCR, and the TCRdb table lists in-frame clones only, not all of them. The sample consists of some 200,000 clones, 65% to 90% of them appearing once. The sequencing input was peripheral blood. The receptors derive from a woman in her 70s with COVID-19, enrolled during active disease. CDR3s include the opening cysteine and the closing phenylalanine or tryptophan. D genes are given only for firm matches. Rows give clone size only sometimes, using once, few, many, or a class for an expanded clone.

-,TRBV2,13,-,TRBJ2-3,TGTGCCAGCAGGCTCTTCTATGCAGATACGCAGTATTTT,CASRLFYADTQYF
TRBD1,TRBV30,13,once,TRBJ1-1,TGTGCCTGGACCGGGACAGCAAACACTGAAGCTTTCTTT,CAWTGTANTEAFF
-,TRBV15,17,-,TRBJ1-6,TGTGCCACCAGCAGAGAGGGCAGGGGAACCTATAATTCACCCCTCCACTTT,CATSREGRGTYNSPLHF
TRBD2,TRBV18,17,few,TRBJ2-7,TGTGCCAGCTCACCAGCCGGCCCCGGCGGGAGCTCCTACGAGCAGTACTTC,CASSPAGPGGSSYEQYF
TRBD2,TRBV4-3,12,-,TRBJ2-5,TGCGCCAGCAGCCAAGATCGGGGGGCCCAGTACTTC,CASSQDRGAQYF
-,TRBV2,16,-,TRBJ2-7,TGTGCCAGCAGTGAAGAAGGGCGCCAGGGGATCTACGAGCAGTACTTC,CASSEEGRQGIYEQYF
TRBD1,TRBV6-4,17,-,TRBJ1-1,TGTGCCAGCAGAGAGGAGGACAGGGGAATTCGGAACACTGAAGCTTTCTTT,CASREEDRGIRNTEAFF
-,TRBV14,14,-,TRBJ1-1,TGTGCCAGCAGCCAAGAGCTATGGTCCGCTGAAGCTTTCTTT,CASSQELWSAEAFF
-,TRBV4-3,15,-,TRBJ1-2,TGCGCCAGCAGCCAAGATCCCGGGGGAAGGTATGGCTACACCTTC,CASSQDPGGRYGYTF
-,TRBV19,13,once,TRBJ2-7,TGTGCCAGTAGCGACATACACTCCTACGAGCAGTACTTC,CASSDIHSYEQYF
TRBD1,TRBV12-3/TRBV12-4,13,-,TRBJ1-2,TGTGCCAGCAGTGGACAGGCGCAATATGGCTACACCTTC,CASSGQAQYGYTF
-,TRBV5-1,13,once,TRBJ1-2,TGCGCCAGCAGCTTGTCTACGGCTAGGGGCTACACCTTC,CASSLSTARGYTF
TRBD1,TRBV7-9,16,-,TRBJ2-1,TGTGCCAGCAGCATACGGACAGGGGGCATTGGGAATGAGCAGTTCTTC,CASSIRTGGIGNEQFF